The 26 T cell receptor beta chains in this list originate from one sample, sequenced in a study of CD8 T cells in Susac syndrome. RNA, at roughly 0.5 to 1 ug, was reverse transcribed with random hexamers. TCRdb reanalysed the immunoSEQ multiplex PCR reads using MiXCR and keeps one entry per CDR3 protein. This table holds 250,000 to 300,000 distinct CDR3 sequences, almost 85% found once. The sample comprised CD8+ T cells from PBMCs. The receptor set was obtained from a human donor with multiple sclerosis.

This chain uses TRBV13 with TRBJ2-5, with unresolved D. Trimming cost V 6 bases and J 3 bases, with 14 bases left between them. The CDR3 runs 14 residues. Germline CDR1 and CDR2: PRHDT and FYEKMQ (reference sequence). CDR3 protein: CASSNTGPEETQYF. The DNA for the CDR3 is TGTGCCAGCAGTAATACTGGCCCCGAAGAGACCCAGTACTTC.

This chain connects TRBV6-6 to TRBJ1-2; the match to TRBD1 covers 8 bases. Per the germline V gene, CDR1 is MNHNY and CDR2 is SVGAGI (reference sequence). Trimming took 6 bases from V and 8 from J; bases not matched to a gene: 11. The CDR3 length is 14 residues. Written as DNA, the CDR3 is TGTGCCAGCAGGGGGGGACAGGCGGGGCACGGCTACACCTTC. It specifies CASRGGQAGHGYTF.

The J gene is TRBJ2-7, the V gene TRBV29-1; 10 positions agree with TRBD2. The CDR3 spans 13 residues. CDR1 is SQVTM and CDR2 is ANQGSEA in the germline V gene. V shed 4 bases and J 0 bases; nucleotides not matched to a gene: 0. The DNA of the CDR3 is TGCAGCGTTGGGACTAGCGGCTCCTACGAGCAGTACTTC. Its translation: CSVGTSGSYEQYF.

The rearrangement joins TRBV20-1 to TRBJ2-5, with TRBD2 matching over 14 bases. Germline V gene sequence: CDR1 DFQATT, CDR2 SNEGSKA (reference sequence). This CDR3 is 15 amino acids long. After removal of 7 bases from V and 5 bases from J, the junction contained 9 bases not matched to a gene. CDR3 nucleotides: TGCAGTGGGGGGGGACTAGCGGGAGTATCGGAGACCCAGTACTTC. It specifies CSGGGLAGVSETQYF.

The chain combines TRBV19 with TRBJ2-1; 11 bases are shared with TRBD2. The CDR3 length is 15 residues. Germline lookup yields CDR1 LNHDA and CDR2 SQIVND (reference sequence). V shed 6 bases and J 7 bases; nucleotides not matched to a gene: 8. The CDR3 sequence: CASSLLAGAQNEQFF. CDR3 DNA sequence: TGTGCCAGTAGCTTACTAGCGGGAGCTCAAAATGAGCAGTTCTTC.

V is TRBV30 and J is TRBJ2-7; possible D gene TRBD1, 5 bases. Germline CDR1 is GTSNPN and CDR2 is SVGIG (reference sequence). The V end was cut by 1 base, the J end by 1 base, with 8 bases between. The CDR3 has 13 residues. This chain's CDR3 is CAWSGGSSYEQYF. CDR3 DNA: TGTGCCTGGAGTGGGGGCAGTTCCTACGAGCAGTACTTC.

The chain has TRBV20-1 and TRBJ2-7; D is unclear. The germline V gene encodes CDR1 DFQATT and CDR2 SNEGSKA (reference sequence). V was clipped by 3 bases and J by 0 bases, with 15 bases between them. The CDR3 contains 15 residues. CDR3 nucleotide sequence: TGCAGTGCTAGGGGTGACGGGCCTCCCTCCTACGAGCAGTACTTC. It is translated as CSARGDGPPSYEQYF.

The chain couples TRBV6-6 to TRBJ1-4, with D maybe TRBD1 (6 bases). The CDR3 length is 14 residues. Between the trimmed V and J ends, which lost 7 bases and 5 bases, there was a span of 14 bases. Germline CDR1 is MNHNY and CDR2 is SVGAGI (reference sequence). This CDR3 is CASTWGGLNEKLFF. The CDR3 nucleotides are TGTGCCAGCACCTGGGGGGGCCTAAATGAAAAACTGTTTTTT.

This clonotype was counted only a few times. The chain uses TRBV5-4 and TRBJ2-2; 7 bases agree with TRBD2. The J segment lost 3 bases and the V segment lost 0 bases, leaving 5 bases of the junction unmatched. Germline CDR1 is SGHNT and CDR2 is YYREEE (reference sequence). The CDR3 loop spans 16 amino acids. The CDR3 spells CASSLVGGSHTGELFF. The DNA of the CDR3 is TGTGCCAGCAGCTTGGTGGGCGGGAGCCACACCGGGGAGCTGTTTTTT.

The chain links TRBV19 to TRBJ1-2; the D gene is possibly TRBD1 (6 bases). This CDR3 is built from 15 residues. Germline V gene data show CDR1 as LNHDA and CDR2 as SQIVND (reference sequence). The germline V and J ends were trimmed by 4 bases and 0 bases, with 12 bases remaining between them. In DNA form, the CDR3 reads TGTGCCAGTAGTACCCGGGGGACACCTAACTATGGCTACACCTTC. Translating gives CASSTRGTPNYGYTF.

This rearrangement joins TRBV25-1 to TRBJ2-1, with 8 bases matching TRBD2. Per germline, CDR1 MGHDK and CDR2 SYGVNS. The trim removed 6 bases at V and 5 bases at J, leaving 6 bases unmatched. The CDR3 extends over 14 amino acids. CDR3 residues: CASRDGGAHNEQFF. The DNA of the CDR3 is TGTGCCAGCAGGGACGGGGGGGCACACAATGAGCAGTTCTTC.

The chain employs TRBV27 and TRBJ2-1; 7 bases are a match to TRBD1. With 1 base clipped from V and 0 bases from J, the junction kept 6 bases outside the gene matches. This CDR3 has 17 residues. Germline-derived CDR1 and CDR2 are MNHEY and SMNVEV (reference sequence). The DNA of the CDR3 is TGTGCCAGCAGTTTATTTCCGGGACAGAGCTCCTACAATGAGCAGTTCTTC. Translation gives CASSLFPGQSSYNEQFF.

The DNA for the CDR3 is TGTGCCAGCAATCCGGGACTAGGTATGAATGAGCAGTTCTTC. Protein product: CASNPGLGMNEQFF. This sequence joins TRBV4-2 and TRBJ2-1; 8 nucleotides match TRBD2. The ends lost 7 bases at V and 7 bases at J; junction bases unmatched: 9. Germline V gene lookup returns CDR1 LGHNA and CDR2 YNFKEQ. The CDR3 sequence is 14 residues long.

The gene calls are TRBV21-1 and TRBJ2-7; the D call TRBD1 from the table was never checked on the DNA. TRBV21-1 is listed as a pseudogene. This CDR3 comprises 15 residues. CDR3 loop: CASGDYRGSTYEQYF. CDR3 sequence (DNA): TGTGCCAGCGGAGACTACAGGGGATCTACCTACGAGCAGTACTTC.

The CDR3 DNA reads as TGTGCCAGCAGTCCCGAGGGCGGGACAACTAACTATGGCTACACCTTC. Translated: CASSPEGGTTNYGYTF. The chain carries TRBV12-3 or TRBV12-4 and TRBJ1-2, with D possibly matching TRBD1 (6 bases). This CDR3 region has 16 residues. V gave up 5 bases and J gave up 0 bases, with 16 bases separating them.

This chain uses TRBV27 with TRBJ2-1; D gene uncertain. The CDR3 loop spans 13 amino acids. Trimming removed 3 bases at V and 7 bases at J, with 10 bases between. CDR1 and CDR2 (germline): MNHEY, SMNVEV (reference sequence). The CDR3 is CASSFPFGNEQFF. The DNA for the CDR3 is TGTGCCAGCAGTTTCCCTTTCGGAAATGAGCAGTTCTTC.

The chain links TRBV4-1 to TRBJ2-1, with 9 nucleotides matching TRBD2. This CDR3 spans 16 amino acids. Trimming cost V 1 base and J 5 bases; bases outside gene matches: 6. Germline CDR1 is MGHRA and CDR2 is YSYEKL. Here the CDR3 DNA reads TGCGCCAGCAGCCAAGTTGTCGAGCGGGGGGACAATGAGCAGTTCTTC. This codes for CASSQVVERGDNEQFF.

This clonotype has more than one count but fewer than ten. The chain joins TRBV11-2 to TRBJ2-7; 12 bases are a match to TRBD1. CDR3 size: 17 residues. Germline CDR1 reads SGHAT; CDR2 reads FQNNGV. Trimming at V came to 5 bases and at J to 0 bases, leaving 8 bases not matched to a gene. CDR3 nucleotides: TGTGCCAGCAGCCTTGGGACAGGGGGCGTGAGCTCCTACGAGCAGTACTTC. Protein sequence: CASSLGTGGVSSYEQYF.

The gene calls are TRBV6-2 or TRBV6-3 and TRBJ1-1; D call uncertain. The V gene lost 1 base and the J gene lost 1 base, with 7 bases spanning the gap. This CDR3 is 14 amino acids long. The V gene's germline CDR1 is MNHEY and CDR2 SVGEGT. For the CDR3, the DNA is TGTGCCAGCAGTTACTGGGCATCGAACACTGAAGCTTTCTTT. Amino acids: CASSYWASNTEAFF.

This clonotype was seen a few times. The rearrangement links TRBV15 to TRBJ2-1; 11 nucleotides agree with TRBD2. The CDR3 runs to 15 residues. V lost 5 bases to trimming and J lost 4 bases; unmatched junction nucleotides: 4. CDR1 LNHNV and CDR2 YYDKDF come from the germline V gene (reference sequence). CDR3 region: CATSERTSGYNEQFF. The CDR3 DNA reads as TGTGCCACCAGCGAACGGACTAGCGGGTACAATGAGCAGTTCTTC.

The CDR3 spells CASSPRTPLGKNQPQHF. In nucleotides, the CDR3 is TGTGCCAGCAGCCCCAGGACTCCCCTGGGGAAAAATCAGCCCCAGCATTTT. This sequence joins TRBV7-8 and TRBJ1-5; no firm D call. V was pared by 5 bases and J by 4 bases, with 21 bases between. This CDR3 is 17 amino acids long. Per germline, CDR1 SGHVS and CDR2 FQNEAQ.

This clonotype showed up just a few times. The chain has TRBV7-2 and TRBJ2-2; 8 bases are shared with TRBD1. With V trimmed by 3 bases and J by 6 bases, 9 bases remained unmatched. The V gene's germline CDR1 is SGHTA and CDR2 FQGNSA. This CDR3 has 16 residues. In DNA form, the CDR3 reads TGTGCCAGCAGCTTTCGTAGGACAGGGCGCTCCGGGGAGCTGTTTTTT. It codes for CASSFRRTGRSGELFF. Full variable domain (outside the CDR3, taken from reference TRBV7-2 and TRBJ2-2): GAGVSQSPSNKVTEKGKDVELRCDPISGHTALYWYRQSLGQGLEFLIYFQGNSAPDKSGLPSDRFSAERTGGSVSTLTIQRTQQEDSAVYLCASSFRRTGRSGELFFGEGSRLTVL.

The rearrangement joins TRBV29-1 to TRBJ2-7, with D hard to call. The germline V gene has CDR1 SQVTM and CDR2 ANQGSEA. This CDR3 contains 11 residues. Trimming took off 1 base at V and 6 bases at J, with 7 bases between the two ends. CDR3 loop: CSVEGASEQYF. The CDR3 DNA follows: TGCAGCGTTGAAGGGGCGAGCGAGCAGTACTTC.

V usage is TRBV6-6 and J usage is TRBJ2-6; D unclear. The CDR3 extends over 16 amino acids. Trimming pared 8 bases from V and 4 bases from J, leaving 18 bases between. Germline CDR1 reads MNHNY; CDR2 reads SVGAGI (reference sequence). CDR3 protein: CASEGTSTKGANVLTF. In nucleotides, the CDR3 is TGTGCCAGCGAAGGCACAAGCACCAAGGGGGCCAACGTCCTGACTTTC.

The chain joins TRBV20-1 to TRBJ2-1; 7 bases align to TRBD2. Trimming took 0 bases from V and 16 from J; bases not matched to a gene: 21. The germline gives CDR1 DFQATT, CDR2 SNEGSKA (reference sequence). The CDR3 runs to 16 residues. The CDR3 loop reads CSARDGAGVLYNERFF. In DNA form, the CDR3 reads TGCAGTGCTAGAGATGGTGCGGGAGTTTTATACAATGAGCGTTTCTTC.

This clonotype came up once. The chain combines TRBV5-1 with TRBJ2-1; D is possibly TRBD2 (5 bases). The CDR3 loop spans 15 amino acids. Trimming shortened V by 4 bases and J by 5 bases, and 16 bases separated the two germline ends. The V gene's germline CDR1 is SGHRS and CDR2 YFSETQ. The CDR3 sequence: CASSPRGAPNNEQFF. In DNA form, the CDR3 reads TGCGCCAGCAGCCCTCGGGGAGCCCCCAACAATGAGCAGTTCTTC.